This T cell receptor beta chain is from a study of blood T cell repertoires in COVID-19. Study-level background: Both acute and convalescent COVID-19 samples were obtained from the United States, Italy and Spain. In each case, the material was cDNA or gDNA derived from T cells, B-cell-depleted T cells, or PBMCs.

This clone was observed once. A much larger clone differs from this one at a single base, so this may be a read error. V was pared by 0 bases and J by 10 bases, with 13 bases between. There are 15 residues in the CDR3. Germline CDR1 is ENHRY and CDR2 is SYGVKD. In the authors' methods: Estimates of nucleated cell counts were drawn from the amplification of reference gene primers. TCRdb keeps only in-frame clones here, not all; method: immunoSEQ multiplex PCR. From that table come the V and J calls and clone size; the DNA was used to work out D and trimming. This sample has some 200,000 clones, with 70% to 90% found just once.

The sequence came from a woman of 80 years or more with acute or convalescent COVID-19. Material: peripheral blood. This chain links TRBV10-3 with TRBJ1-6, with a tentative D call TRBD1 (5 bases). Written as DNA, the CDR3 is TGTGCCATCAGTGAGTCGGGCGGGGGAGCCTCACCCCTCCACTTT. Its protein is CAISESGGGASPLHF.